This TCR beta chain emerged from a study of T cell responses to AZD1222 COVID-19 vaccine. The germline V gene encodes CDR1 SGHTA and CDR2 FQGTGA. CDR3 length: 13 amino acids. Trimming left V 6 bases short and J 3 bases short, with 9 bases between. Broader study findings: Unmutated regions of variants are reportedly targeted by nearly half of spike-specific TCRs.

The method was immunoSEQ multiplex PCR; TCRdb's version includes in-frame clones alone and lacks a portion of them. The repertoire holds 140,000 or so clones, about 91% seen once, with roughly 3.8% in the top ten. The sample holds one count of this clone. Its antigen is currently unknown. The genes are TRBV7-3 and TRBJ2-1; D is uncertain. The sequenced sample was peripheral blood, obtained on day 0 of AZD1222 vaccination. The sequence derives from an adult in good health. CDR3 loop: CASSYDHYNEQFF. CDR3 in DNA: TGTGCCAGCAGTTACGACCACTACAATGAGCAGTTCTTC.